Listed below are T cell receptor beta chains from one sample, sequenced in a study of early T cells in non-severe SARS-CoV-2 infection. A single record per CDR3 protein comes from TCRdb applying MiXCR to the 5' RACE reads. The sample lists approximately 97,000 distinct CDR3 sequences, approximately 9.9% occurring once. Sequencing used whole blood, obtained at baseline. Receptor source: an adult who was a healthcare worker with PCR-confirmed SARS-CoV-2 infection or an uninfected control (not recorded which). CDR3s include the opening cysteine and the closing phenylalanine or tryptophan. The D gene is left open where the match is weak. Part of the rows lack a size; the others show once, few, many or a class for expanded clones.

cdr3_nt	cdr3_aa	d_call	j_call	clone_size	v_call
TGTGCCAGGACTAGCCACTTCAACACCGGGGAGCTGTTTTTT	CARTSHFNTGELFF	TRBD2	TRBJ2-2	.	TRBV9
TGCAGCGCCCCGGGACACTACTATGGCTACACCTTC	CSAPGHYYGYTF	.	TRBJ1-2	few	TRBV29-1
TGCGCCAGCAGCCCCCGTGGGGCGGACGGAGGATCCTACGAGCAGTACTTC	CASSPRGADGGSYEQYF	.	TRBJ2-7	.	TRBV5-1
TGTGCCAGCTCACCAGGTGTCGGACGATCTGCCGGGGAGCTGTTTTTT	CASSPGVGRSAGELFF	.	TRBJ2-2	.	TRBV18
TGTGCCAGCAGTCGGGTCATGAACACTGAAGCTTTCTTT	CASSRVMNTEAFF	.	TRBJ1-1	.	TRBV12-3/TRBV12-4
TGCAGTGCTAGCTCAGAGTACTCCTACGAGCAGTACTTC	CSASSEYSYEQYF	.	TRBJ2-7	few	TRBV20-1
TGTGCCAGCAGCTTAGACGAGAATCAGCCCCAGCATTTT	CASSLDENQPQHF	.	TRBJ1-5	few	TRBV7-9
TGTGCCAGCAGCCCACCCAACGGACAGGTCTATGGCTACACCTTC	CASSPPNGQVYGYTF	TRBD1	TRBJ1-2	few	TRBV7-9
TGTGCTAGTGGTTTGGTAATCGACAGCTACAATGAGCAGTTCTTC	CASGLVIDSYNEQFF	.	TRBJ2-1	many	TRBV12-5
TGTGCCAGCAGCTCTCTATTATTCGTAGGGGCTGAGACCCAGTACTTC	CASSSLLFVGAETQYF	.	TRBJ2-5	few	TRBV28
TGCGCCAGCAGCCCAGGCGGCGGGAGGACAGATACGCAGTATTTT	CASSPGGGRTDTQYF	TRBD2	TRBJ2-3	.	TRBV10-1
TGTGCCAGCTCTCCAGCAGCCCCCGGGACAGGGGGGTTCAATGAGCAGTTCTTC	CASSPAAPGTGGFNEQFF	TRBD1	TRBJ2-1	few	TRBV18
TGCGCCAGCAGTGAGCTCCAGACGTATGGCTACACCTTC	CASSELQTYGYTF	.	TRBJ1-2	.	TRBV10-1
TGTGCCAGCAGCTTGGGGACTAGCGTGATCAATGAGCAGTTCTTC	CASSLGTSVINEQFF	TRBD2	TRBJ2-1	.	TRBV7-2
TGTGCCAGCAGCTTACTCAATAATTCACCCCTCCACTTT	CASSLLNNSPLHF	.	TRBJ1-6	.	TRBV7-3
TGCAGCGTCGGGGAATCCTACACTGAAGCTTTCTTT	CSVGESYTEAFF	.	TRBJ1-1	.	TRBV29-1
TGTGCCAGCAGCCCGCGTTCGACCACAGATACGCAGTATTTT	CASSPRSTTDTQYF	.	TRBJ2-3	many	TRBV7-9
TGTGCCAGCAGCACATTAGGGGGCACAGATACGCAGTATTTT	CASSTLGGTDTQYF	.	TRBJ2-3	many	TRBV7-2
TGTGCCAGCAGCCATAACAGGGGCAATGAGCAGTTCTTC	CASSHNRGNEQFF	TRBD1	TRBJ2-1	few	TRBV3-1
TGTGCCATCACGGGGACAGAGAACACCGGGGAGCTGTTTTTT	CAITGTENTGELFF	TRBD1	TRBJ2-2	many	TRBV10-3
TGTGCCAGCTCACCGGGACAGGGAAATGAAGCTTTCTTT	CASSPGQGNEAFF	TRBD1	TRBJ1-1	few	TRBV18
TGTGCCATCAGTGGCCGGGGACTAGCGGGGGACCTGGATACGCAGTATTTT	CAISGRGLAGDLDTQYF	TRBD2	TRBJ2-3	.	TRBV10-3
TGTGCCAGCAGCTTAGGGACAGGGTTCACCTACGAGCAGTACTTC	CASSLGTGFTYEQYF	TRBD1	TRBJ2-7	.	TRBV7-9
TGTGCCAGCAGCGACACAGGGAGAGGGGGGAACTATGGCTACACCTTC	CASSDTGRGGNYGYTF	.	TRBJ1-2	.	TRBV6-6
TGTGCCAGCAGATTGGTGAACACTGAAGCTTTCTTT	CASRLVNTEAFF	.	TRBJ1-1	.	TRBV28
TGTGCCAGCAGCTTGGGAAGAAATAATTCACCCCTCCACTTT	CASSLGRNNSPLHF	.	TRBJ1-6	many	TRBV7-6
TGTGCCAGCTGGGATAGCGGGAGTGTGGAGACCCAGTACTTC	CASWDSGSVETQYF	TRBD2	TRBJ2-5	few	TRBV27
TGCAGTGCTAGGAACGACAGAAGCTCCTACAATGAGCAGTTCTTC	CSARNDRSSYNEQFF	.	TRBJ2-1	.	TRBV20-1
TGTGCCAGCACGGGGACAGGGTCCTCCTACGAGCAGTACTTC	CASTGTGSSYEQYF	TRBD1	TRBJ2-7	.	TRBV6-1
TGTGCCAGCAGCGTAGAGCCGGGGTCGGTCACCGGGGAGCTGTTTTTT	CASSVEPGSVTGELFF	.	TRBJ2-2	.	TRBV9
TGCAGTGCACTGGGACAGGACCAAGAGACCCAGTACTTC	CSALGQDQETQYF	TRBD1	TRBJ2-5	many	TRBV20-1
TGTGCCAGCACCGAACATCGACTGAACACTGAAGCTTTCTTT	CASTEHRLNTEAFF	.	TRBJ1-1	.	TRBV2
TGTGCCAGCAGCTTACGAAGGGATAGAGGCACTGAAGCTTTCTTT	CASSLRRDRGTEAFF	.	TRBJ1-1	.	TRBV7-2
TGTGCCATCAGGGGACAGGGATCCTACGAGCAGTACTTC	CAIRGQGSYEQYF	TRBD1	TRBJ2-7	many	TRBV10-3
TGTGTCAGCAGCTTAGATCGAGGTAGCGGGGCCACAGGTACGCAGTATTTT	CVSSLDRGSGATGTQYF	TRBD2	TRBJ2-3	.	TRBV7-2
TGTGCCAGCAGCAGAGGTCAGATTCAAGAGACCCAGTACTTC	CASSRGQIQETQYF	.	TRBJ2-5	.	TRBV7-9